These 5 T cell receptor beta chains were all obtained from the same sample, sequenced in a study of blood T cell repertoires in COVID-19 (dated by TCRdb to 2020 to 2022). The method was the immunoSEQ multiplex PCR assay. TCRdb took this table from immuneACCESS and kept in-frame rearrangements with V and J called. Such tables lack part of the clones; where checked against another copy, unresolved V genes explain under half of the gap, and the rest is unexplained. The sample records about 230,000 clones, 88% of which are singletons. The ten largest clones add up to about 2.5% of the sample. Sequenced sample: peripheral blood. The receptors shown here come from an older woman with acute or convalescent COVID-19.

The CDR3 DNA is TGTGCCAGCAGCCCGGGGAGCGGGAGGCGGACCGGGGAGCTGTTTTTT. Encoded protein: CASSPGSGRRTGELFF. V usage is TRBV3-1 (or the pseudogene TRBV3-2) and J usage is TRBJ2-2; 9 bases align to TRBD2. Per the germline V gene, CDR1 is LGHDT and CDR2 is YNNKEL (reference sequence). The CDR3 runs 16 residues. V shed 4 bases and J 5 bases; nucleotides not matched to a gene: 8.

The gene calls are TRBV6-2 or TRBV6-3 and TRBJ2-2; perhaps TRBD1 as D (5 bases). The V and J ends lost 5 bases and 2 bases respectively, with 12 bases between them. Germline-derived CDR1 and CDR2 are MNHEY and SVGEGT. The CDR3 extends over 15 amino acids. CDR3 nucleotides: TGTGCCAGCAGTCAAACAGGAGTTAACACCGGGGAGCTGTTTTTT. Encoded protein: CASSQTGVNTGELFF.

This clone appeared once. This chain joins TRBV4-3 and TRBJ2-1, with 10 bases aligning to TRBD1. The CDR3 loop spans 15 amino acids. Germline-derived CDR1 and CDR2 are LGHNA and YSLEER. Trimming cost V 4 bases and J 4 bases; bases outside gene matches: 4. The DNA for the CDR3 is TGCGCCAGCAGCCGCGGGACAGGGGCTTACAATGAGCAGTTCTTC. It encodes CASSRGTGAYNEQFF.

The genes are TRBV28 and TRBJ1-5; 11 nucleotides agree with TRBD1. Unmatched junction bases numbered 10, after V lost 11 bases and J lost 7 bases. CDR3 length: 14 residues. CDR1 MDHEN and CDR2 SYDVKM come from the germline V gene. The chain's CDR3 is CALGQGAGGQPQHF. The CDR3 DNA reads TGTGCCCTCGGACAGGGGGCAGGAGGACAGCCCCAGCATTTT.

This clone was recorded only once. The chain carries TRBV6-2 or TRBV6-3 and TRBJ1-3, with a possible D match to TRBD1 (5 bases). CDR1 MNHEY and CDR2 SVGEGT come from the germline V gene. The CDR3 loop spans 14 amino acids. Trimming took 2 bases from V and 8 from J, leaving 13 bases between them. In nucleotides, the CDR3 is TGTGCCAGCAGTTACGTCCGACAGTCCGACACCATATATTTT. The encoded protein is CASSYVRQSDTIYF.